This TCR beta chain stems from a study of beta chain features in type 1 diabetes. Overall study findings and caveats: Lower insertion and higher deletion counts appeared at VDJ junctions in type 1 diabetes patients. Shorter templates might be favored by PCR, and equally so in patients and in controls. All four CD4+ subsets from Type 1 diabetes patients carried moderately but significantly shorter TCRB CDR3s.

A few counts support this clone. Antigen specificity is unknown. Trimming left V 6 bases short and J 2 bases short, with 10 bases between. This CDR3 comprises 13 residues. The germline gives CDR1 SNHLY, CDR2 FYNNEI. TCRB transcripts that were expressed got sequenced, as all of the isolated RNA had been reverse transcribed. Assay: immunoSEQ multiplex PCR; the TCRdb copy retains only in-frame clones and omits some. The sample lists 600,000 to 700,000 clones, under 15% occurring once. Specimen: naive CD4+ T cells from blood. This receptor was obtained from a man aged 25-40 years with type 1 diabetes. The chain joins TRBV2 to TRBJ1-2; possibly TRBD1 for D (6 bases). The CDR3 is CASRLGQNYGYTF. As DNA, the CDR3 is TGTGCCAGCAGATTAGGACAGAACTATGGCTACACCTTC.